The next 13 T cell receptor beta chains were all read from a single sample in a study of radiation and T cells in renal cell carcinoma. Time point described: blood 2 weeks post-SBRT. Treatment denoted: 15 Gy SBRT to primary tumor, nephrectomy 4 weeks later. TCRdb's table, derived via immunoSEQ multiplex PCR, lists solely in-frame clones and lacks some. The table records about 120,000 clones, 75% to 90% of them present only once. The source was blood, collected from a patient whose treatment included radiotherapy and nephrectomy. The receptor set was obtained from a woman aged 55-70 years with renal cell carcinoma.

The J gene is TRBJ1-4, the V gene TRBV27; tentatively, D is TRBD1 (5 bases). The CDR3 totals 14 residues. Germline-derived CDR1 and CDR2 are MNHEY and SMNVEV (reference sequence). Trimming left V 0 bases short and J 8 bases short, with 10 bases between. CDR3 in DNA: TGTGCCAGCAGTTTATCTCGTAAGGGGGAAAAACTGTTTTTT. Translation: CASSLSRKGEKLFF.

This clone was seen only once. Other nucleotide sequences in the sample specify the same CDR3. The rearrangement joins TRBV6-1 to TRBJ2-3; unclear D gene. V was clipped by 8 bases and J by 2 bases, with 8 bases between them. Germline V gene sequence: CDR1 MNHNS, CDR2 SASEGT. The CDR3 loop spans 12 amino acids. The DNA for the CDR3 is TGTGCCAGCTCGCCTAACACAGATACGCAGTATTTT. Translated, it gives CASSPNTDTQYF.

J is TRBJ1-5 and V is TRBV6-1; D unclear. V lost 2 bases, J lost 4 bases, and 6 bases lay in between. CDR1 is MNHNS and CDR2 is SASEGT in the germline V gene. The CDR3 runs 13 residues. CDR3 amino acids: CASSELGNQPQHF. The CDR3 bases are TGTGCCAGCAGTGAACTCGGAAATCAGCCCCAGCATTTT.

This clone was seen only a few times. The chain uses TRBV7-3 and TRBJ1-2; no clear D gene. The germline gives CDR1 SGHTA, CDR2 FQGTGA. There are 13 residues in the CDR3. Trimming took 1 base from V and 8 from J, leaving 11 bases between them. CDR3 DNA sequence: TGTGCCAGCAGCTTAAACAGCTTAAGGGGCTACACCTTC. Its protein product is CASSLNSLRGYTF.

In DNA form, the CDR3 reads TGTGCCAGCACGATAAGATCCTACGAGCAGTACTTC. It is translated as CASTIRSYEQYF. The chain couples TRBV6-1 to TRBJ2-7, with D unresolved. Germline CDR1 MNHNS, CDR2 SASEGT. This CDR3 region has 12 residues. Deletions cut 7 bases from V and 1 base from J, with 8 bases between.

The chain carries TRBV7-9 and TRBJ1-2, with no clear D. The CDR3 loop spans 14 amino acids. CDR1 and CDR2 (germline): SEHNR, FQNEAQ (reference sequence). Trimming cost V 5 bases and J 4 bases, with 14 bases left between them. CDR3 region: CASSQVGLAYGYTF. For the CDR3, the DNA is TGTGCCAGCAGCCAAGTGGGCCTGGCCTATGGCTACACCTTC.

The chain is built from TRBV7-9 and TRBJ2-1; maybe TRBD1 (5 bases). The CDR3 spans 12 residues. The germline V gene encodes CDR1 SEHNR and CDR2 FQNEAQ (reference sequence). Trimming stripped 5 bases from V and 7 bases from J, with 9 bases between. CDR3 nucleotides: TGTGCCAGCAGCGCAGGGCCGAATGAGCAGTTCTTC. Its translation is CASSAGPNEQFF. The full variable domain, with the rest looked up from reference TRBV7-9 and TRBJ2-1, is DTGVSQNPRHKITKRGQNVTFRCDPISEHNRLYWYRQTLGQGPEFLTYFQNEAQLEKSRLLSDRFSAERPKGSFSTLEIQRTEQGDSAMYLCASSAGPNEQFFGPGTRLTVL.

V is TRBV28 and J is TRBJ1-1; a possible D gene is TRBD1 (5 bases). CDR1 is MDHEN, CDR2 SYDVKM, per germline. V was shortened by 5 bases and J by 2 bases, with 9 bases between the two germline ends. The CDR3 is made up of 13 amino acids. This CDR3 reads CASSPRGNTEAFF. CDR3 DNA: TGTGCCAGCAGTCCTAGGGGTAACACTGAAGCTTTCTTT.

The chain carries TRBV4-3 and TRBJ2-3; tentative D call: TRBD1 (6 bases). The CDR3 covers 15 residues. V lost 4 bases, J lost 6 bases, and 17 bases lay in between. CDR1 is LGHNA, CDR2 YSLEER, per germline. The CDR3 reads CASSLWGLEPDTQYF. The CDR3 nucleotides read TGCGCCAGCAGCCTTTGGGGGCTTGAGCCGGATACGCAGTATTTT.

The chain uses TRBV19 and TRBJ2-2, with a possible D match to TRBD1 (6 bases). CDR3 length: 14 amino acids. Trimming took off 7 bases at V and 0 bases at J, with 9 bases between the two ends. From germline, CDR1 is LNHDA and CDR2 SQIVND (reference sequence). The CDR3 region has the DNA TGTGCCAGTAACAGGGCCGCGAACACCGGGGAGCTGTTTTTT. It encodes CASNRAANTGELFF.

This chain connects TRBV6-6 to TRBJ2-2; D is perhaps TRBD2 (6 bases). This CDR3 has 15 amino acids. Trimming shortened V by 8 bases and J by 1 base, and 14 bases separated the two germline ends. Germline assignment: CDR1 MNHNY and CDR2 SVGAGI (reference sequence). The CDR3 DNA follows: TGTGCCAGCGCGATCCCGGGAGTGAACACCGGGGAGCTGTTTTTT. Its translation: CASAIPGVNTGELFF.

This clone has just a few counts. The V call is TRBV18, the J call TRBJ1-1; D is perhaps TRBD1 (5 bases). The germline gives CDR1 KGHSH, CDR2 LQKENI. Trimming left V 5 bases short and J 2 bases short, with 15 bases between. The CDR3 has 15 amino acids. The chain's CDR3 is CASSSSGSGNTEAFF. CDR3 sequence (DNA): TGTGCCAGCTCATCCTCAGGGTCCGGAAACACTGAAGCTTTCTTT.

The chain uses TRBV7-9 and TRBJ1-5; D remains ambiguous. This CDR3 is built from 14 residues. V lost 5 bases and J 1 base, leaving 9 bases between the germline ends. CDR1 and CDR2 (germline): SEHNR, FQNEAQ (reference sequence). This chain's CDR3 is CASSPDRSNQPQHF. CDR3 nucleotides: TGTGCCAGCAGCCCCGATCGGAGCAATCAGCCCCAGCATTTT.